This T cell receptor beta chain was profiled in a study of T-cell memory formation after mild COVID-19. A 5'RACE reaction primed in the constant segment made cDNA libraries of TCR alpha and TCR beta, and these carried sample barcodes and UMIs. TCRdb called the 5' RACE reads again in MiXCR, with one record for every CDR3 protein. The table has under 350,000 distinct CDR3 sequences, 16% seen once. The germline V gene has CDR1 SEHNR and CDR2 FQNEAQ (reference sequence). V shed 6 bases and J shed 8 bases, with 8 bases lying between them. The CDR3 spans 11 residues. The clonotype was recovered from a man between 18 and 29 years old who had mild COVID-19 (a few samples of this study predate the infection). Cell type and time point are not known. This sequence joins TRBV7-9 and TRBJ2-1; a possible D gene is TRBD2 (5 bases). What was sequenced was PBMCs or a T cell subset sorted from them (not recorded which). The CDR3 loop is CASSKRDEQFF. In DNA form, the CDR3 reads TGTGCCAGCAGTAAGAGGGATGAGCAGTTCTTC.